This T cell receptor (beta chain) originates from a study of shared clonotypes between healthy human individuals. Study results and caveats: Sampling included only blood; tissue repertoires likely differ. Clonotype sharing among donors likely depends on sequencing depth.

A note on this clone: Its target is unknown.

In the original processing: Junction-only immunoSEQ sequences carried no quality scores, so filtering differed. The data were produced by immunoSEQ multiplex PCR, yet TCRdb's version contains in-frame clones alone and is incomplete. V, J and clone size reflect that table, while D and trimming were determined from the DNA. There are 450,000 to 500,000 clones in the sample; 81% occur only once, and over 9.5% lies in the top ten. Germline CDR1 is SGHNT and CDR2 is YENEEA. The germline V and J ends were trimmed by 5 bases and 4 bases, with 7 bases remaining between them. CDR3 length: 12 amino acids. This chain joins TRBV11-3 and TRBJ2-3; D is undetermined. Sequencing used PBMCs. The sequence was collected from a woman between 40 and 50 years old in good health. Some clones in this sample may be carry-over from other donors' samples. The CDR3 spells CASSHLSDTQYF. As DNA, the CDR3 is TGTGCCAGCAGCCACCTCTCAGATACGCAGTATTTT.